This T cell receptor beta chain was profiled in a study of response to subunit inactivated influenza vaccine. TCRdb fed the RT-PCR reads into MiXCR, producing one record per CDR3 protein. Of under 200,000 distinct CDR3 sequences in the sample, approximately 12% are singletons; the top ten hold roughly 29%. Many counts were recorded for this clonotype. The CDR3 has 16 amino acids. CDR1 is LGHDT and CDR2 is YNNKEL in the germline V gene (reference sequence). V lost 1 base, J lost 3 bases, and 4 bases stayed unmatched. These data were also filed under a second study, of T cells expressing NK-cell markers. In that study: Beta-chain TCR cDNA was generated via 5'RACE template switching with UMIs.

The sample in question was CD8+ T cells sorted from PBMCs, obtained approximately 12 days after vaccination. The chain has TRBV3-1 and TRBJ2-3, with 10 bases fitting TRBD2. The TCR was taken from a man aged 50-59 years who received an inactivated influenza vaccine. This CDR3 reads CASSQALAGVTDTQYF. In nucleotides, the CDR3 is TGTGCCAGCAGCCAAGCGCTAGCGGGAGTTACAGATACGCAGTATTTT.